This TCR beta chain was recovered during a study of T-cell reconstitution after alpha-beta-depleted transplantation in children. This sample's TCRbeta library carried unique molecular identifier barcodes. One entry per CDR3 protein results from TCRdb running MiXCR on the PCR reads. In the table there are 490,000 or so distinct CDR3 sequences, about 12% of which are singletons. This CDR3 is 16 amino acids long. Germline assignment: CDR1 SGHNT and CDR2 YYREEE (reference sequence). After removal of 4 bases from V and 3 bases from J, the junction contained 10 bases not matched to a gene. Here the sequenced sample was PBMCs from the stem cell graft donor, taken from the stem cell graft. This receptor was taken from a human donor who donated a stem cell graft to a child with combined immunodeficiency. V usage is TRBV5-4 and J usage is TRBJ2-1; 7 bases align to TRBD1. The CDR3: CASSPLRGTNYNEQFF. As DNA, the CDR3 is TGTGCCAGCAGCCCCCTCAGGGGGACAAACTACAATGAGCAGTTCTTC.